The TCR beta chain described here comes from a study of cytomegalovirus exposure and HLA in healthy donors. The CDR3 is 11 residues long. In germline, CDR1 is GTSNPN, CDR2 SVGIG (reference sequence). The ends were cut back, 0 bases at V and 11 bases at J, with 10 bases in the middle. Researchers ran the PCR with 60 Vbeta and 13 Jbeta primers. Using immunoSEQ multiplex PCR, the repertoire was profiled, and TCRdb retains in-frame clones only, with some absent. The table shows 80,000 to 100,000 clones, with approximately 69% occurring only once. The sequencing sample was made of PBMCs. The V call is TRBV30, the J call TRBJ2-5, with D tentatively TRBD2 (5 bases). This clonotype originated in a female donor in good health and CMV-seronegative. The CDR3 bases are TGTGCCTGGAGTGTACGGACTGAGCAGTACTTC. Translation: CAWSVRTEQYF.